Listed here are 11 T cell receptor beta chains from one sample, sequenced in a study of CXCR3-negative and CXCR3-positive naive CD8 T cells. The TRB cDNA libraries were prepared by 5' RACE with UMI labels. TCRdb re-called the 5' RACE reads, yielding one record per CDR3 amino acid sequence without DNA. This repertoire includes around 48,000 distinct CDR3 sequences. Source material: memory CD8+ T cells from blood. These receptors were obtained from a human donor in good health. Some clones in this sample may be carry-over from other donors' samples.

The V and J genes are TRBV12-3 or TRBV12-4 and TRBJ1-5; there is no DNA to check the TCRdb D call of TRBD1. This CDR3 has 17 residues. The CDR3: CASSSSGTVKGNQPQHF.

V usage is TRBV29-1 and J usage is TRBJ2-2. The CDR3 spans 13 residues. The germline gives CDR1 SQVTM, CDR2 ANQGSEA. CDR3 protein: CSVEDGNTGELFF.

The chain couples TRBV28 to TRBJ2-2; TCRdb selects TRBD2, and the lack of DNA leaves this call unchecked. The CDR3 spans 15 residues. Germline V CDR1 and CDR2: MDHEN, SYDVKM. CDR3 sequence: CASSFRGRRTGELFF.

The chain joins TRBV14 to TRBJ1-1; there is no DNA to check the TCRdb D call of TRBD1. The length of the CDR3 is 15 residues. Germline-derived CDR1 and CDR2 are SGHDN and FVKESK. This CDR3 is CASSQGTAPETEAFF.

The chain is built from TRBV27 and TRBJ2-7. The CDR3 has 15 residues. Germline loops: CDR1 MNHEY, CDR2 SMNVEV (reference sequence). CDR3 in amino acids: CASSLSVAGPYEQYF.

The V and J genes are TRBV4-2 and TRBJ1-5; the TCRdb D gene call, TRBD1, has no DNA to confirm it. CDR1 and CDR2 from the germline V gene are LGHNA and YNFKEQ. The CDR3 is 14 residues long. The CDR3: CASSQDWGVQPQHF.

The CDR3 is CASSLGGAETQYF. The J gene is TRBJ2-5, the V gene TRBV12-5; the D call of TRBD1 rests on TCRdb alone, since no DNA is present to check it. Germline values: CDR1 LGHNT, CDR2 FRNRAP. The CDR3 contains 13 residues.

The gene calls are TRBV12-3 or TRBV12-4 and TRBJ2-2. This CDR3 has 11 amino acids. The CDR3 reads CASSNTGELFF.

This chain links TRBV7-9 with TRBJ2-5; the D call from TCRdb, TRBD1, cannot be confirmed without DNA. Germline CDR1 reads SEHNR; CDR2 reads FQNEAQ (reference sequence). The CDR3 contains 13 residues. The CDR3: CASSTGGRETQYF.

This chain links TRBV7-9 with TRBJ1-3. The CDR3 has 14 residues. Germline CDR1 and CDR2: SEHNR and FQNEAQ (reference sequence). The CDR3 region is CASSPPRGGNTIYF.

V usage is TRBV6-2 or TRBV6-3 and J usage is TRBJ1-6; there is no DNA to check the TCRdb D call of TRBD1. The V gene's germline CDR1 is MNHEY and CDR2 SVGEGT. The CDR3 is 12 residues long. This CDR3 reads CASSRTGEPLHF.